This TCR beta chain comes out of a study of blood T cell repertoires in COVID-19. Study summary: Collection of acute and convalescent COVID-19 samples took place in the United States, Italy and Spain. Sample material is recorded as cDNA or gDNA derived from T cells, B-cell-depleted T cells, or PBMCs.

Germline V gene lookup returns CDR1 SGHAT and CDR2 FQNNGV. The germline V and J ends were trimmed by 0 bases and 3 bases, with 9 bases remaining between them. The CDR3 covers 14 residues. Original methodology: Counts of nucleated cells, estimated from reference gene primer amplification, were obtained. The data were produced by immunoSEQ multiplex PCR, yet TCRdb's version contains in-frame clones alone and is incomplete. That table is the source of V, J and clone size, and D and trimming were worked out from the DNA. The table lists roughly 26,000 clones, about 71% of them singletons. The genes are TRBV11-2 and TRBJ2-7, with D maybe TRBD1 (5 bases). Sample: peripheral blood. The TCR comes from a man aged 55 to 70 with active or convalescent COVID-19. CDR3 in amino acids: CASSLDHQGYEQYF. The CDR3 DNA reads TGTGCCAGCAGCTTAGATCATCAGGGCTACGAGCAGTACTTC.